The clone carrying this T cell receptor beta chain was detected only a few times. TCRdb re-called the PCR reads through MiXCR, storing one row per CDR3 protein. The repertoire consists of 13,000 or so distinct CDR3 sequences, with around 57% occurring once and the leading ten covering 34%. CDR3 length: 12 amino acids. Germline V gene sequence: CDR1 SGHVS, CDR2 FNYEAQ. Between the trimmed V and J ends, which lost 1 base and 8 bases, there was a span of 6 bases. These data are taken from a study of tumor-infiltrating lymphocytes in oesophageal squamous cell carcinoma. V is TRBV7-6 and J is TRBJ2-1; D call uncertain. This receptor was taken from a female donor with esophageal squamous cell carcinoma. Sequences were obtained from esophageal tumor tissue. The CDR3 bases are TGTGCCAGCAGCTTAGGGGTGGATGAGCAGTTCTTC. It yields the protein CASSLGVDEQFF.